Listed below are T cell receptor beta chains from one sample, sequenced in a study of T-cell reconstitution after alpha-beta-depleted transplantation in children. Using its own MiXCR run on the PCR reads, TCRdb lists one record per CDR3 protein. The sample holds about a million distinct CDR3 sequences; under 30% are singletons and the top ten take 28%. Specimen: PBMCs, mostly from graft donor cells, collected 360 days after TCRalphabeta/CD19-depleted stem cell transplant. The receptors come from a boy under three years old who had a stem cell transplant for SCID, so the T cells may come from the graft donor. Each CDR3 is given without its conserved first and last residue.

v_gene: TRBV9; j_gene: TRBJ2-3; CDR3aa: ASSVGVGTDTQY
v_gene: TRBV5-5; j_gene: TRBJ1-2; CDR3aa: ASSWGHRGVYGYT
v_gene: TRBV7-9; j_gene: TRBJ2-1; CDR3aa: ASKPPGLASSEQF
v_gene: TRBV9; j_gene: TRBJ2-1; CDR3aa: ASSVGNSNEQF
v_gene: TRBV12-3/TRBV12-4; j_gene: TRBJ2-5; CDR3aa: ASSPGQGRWQETQY
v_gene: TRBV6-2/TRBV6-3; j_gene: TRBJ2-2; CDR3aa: ASRTGGGTNTGELF
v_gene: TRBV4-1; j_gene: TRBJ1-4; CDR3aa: ASSQEPPGGYEKLF
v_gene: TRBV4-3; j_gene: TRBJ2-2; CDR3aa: ASSQVPRGRQTGELF
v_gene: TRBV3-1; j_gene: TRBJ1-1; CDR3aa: ASRATGVNTEAF
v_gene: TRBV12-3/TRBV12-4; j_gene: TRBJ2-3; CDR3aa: ASTTGGHTDTQY
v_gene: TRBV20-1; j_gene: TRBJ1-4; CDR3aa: SVPSEFNEKLF